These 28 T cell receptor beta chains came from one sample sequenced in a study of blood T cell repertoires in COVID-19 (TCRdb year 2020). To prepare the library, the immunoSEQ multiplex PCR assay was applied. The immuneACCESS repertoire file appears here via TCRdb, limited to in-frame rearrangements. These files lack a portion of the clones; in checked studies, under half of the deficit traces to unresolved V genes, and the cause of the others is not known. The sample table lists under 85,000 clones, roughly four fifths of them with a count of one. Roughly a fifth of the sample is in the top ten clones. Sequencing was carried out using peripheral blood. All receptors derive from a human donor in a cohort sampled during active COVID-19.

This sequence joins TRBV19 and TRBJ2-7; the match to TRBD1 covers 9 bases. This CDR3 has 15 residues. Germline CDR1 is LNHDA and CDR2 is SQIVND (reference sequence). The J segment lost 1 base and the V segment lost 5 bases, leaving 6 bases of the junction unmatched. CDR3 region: CASSRGDRVSYEQYF. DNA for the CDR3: TGTGCCAGTAGTCGGGGGGACAGGGTATCCTACGAGCAGTACTTC.

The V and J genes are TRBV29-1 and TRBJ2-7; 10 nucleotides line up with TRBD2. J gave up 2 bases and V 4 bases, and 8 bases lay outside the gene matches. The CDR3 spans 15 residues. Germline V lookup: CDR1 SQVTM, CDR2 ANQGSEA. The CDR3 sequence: CSVGTSGVVAYEQYF. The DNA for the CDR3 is TGCAGCGTTGGTACTAGCGGGGTCGTCGCCTACGAGCAGTACTTC.

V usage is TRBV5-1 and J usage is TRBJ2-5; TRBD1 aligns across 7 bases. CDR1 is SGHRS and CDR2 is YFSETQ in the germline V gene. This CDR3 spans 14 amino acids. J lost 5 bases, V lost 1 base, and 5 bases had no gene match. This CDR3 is CASSLTGVWETQYF. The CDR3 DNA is TGCGCCAGCAGCTTGACAGGGGTGTGGGAGACCCAGTACTTC.

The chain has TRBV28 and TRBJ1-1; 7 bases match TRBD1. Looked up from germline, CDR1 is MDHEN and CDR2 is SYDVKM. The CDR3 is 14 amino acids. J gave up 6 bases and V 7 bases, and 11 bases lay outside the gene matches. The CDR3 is CASNQQGSHPEAFF. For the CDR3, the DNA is TGTGCCAGCAATCAACAGGGGAGCCATCCTGAAGCTTTCTTT.

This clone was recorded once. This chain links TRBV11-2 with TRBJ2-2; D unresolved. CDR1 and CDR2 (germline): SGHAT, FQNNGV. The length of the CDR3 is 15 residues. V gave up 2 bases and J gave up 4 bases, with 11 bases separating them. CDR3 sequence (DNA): TGTGCCAGCAGCTTATGGGCCCCTACCACCGGGGAGCTGTTTTTT. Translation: CASSLWAPTTGELFF.

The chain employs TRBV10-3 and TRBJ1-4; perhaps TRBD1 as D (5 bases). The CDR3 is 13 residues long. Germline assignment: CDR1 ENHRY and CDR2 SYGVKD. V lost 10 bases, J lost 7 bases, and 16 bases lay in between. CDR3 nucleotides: TGTGCCAGCGAGGAACCGGGGGGTGAAAAACTGTTTTTT. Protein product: CASEEPGGEKLFF.

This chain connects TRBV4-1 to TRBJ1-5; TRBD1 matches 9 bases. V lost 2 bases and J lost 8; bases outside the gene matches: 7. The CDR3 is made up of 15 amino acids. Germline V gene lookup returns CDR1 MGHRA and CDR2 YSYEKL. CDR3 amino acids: CASSQFTGGGKPQHF. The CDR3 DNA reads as TGCGCCAGCAGCCAATTCACAGGGGGCGGGAAGCCCCAGCATTTT.

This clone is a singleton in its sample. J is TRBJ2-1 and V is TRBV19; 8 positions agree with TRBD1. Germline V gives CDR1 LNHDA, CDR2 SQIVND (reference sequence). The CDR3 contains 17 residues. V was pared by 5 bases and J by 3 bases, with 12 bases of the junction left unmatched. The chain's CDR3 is CASSDSGGANFYNEQFF. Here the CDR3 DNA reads TGTGCCAGTAGTGACTCAGGGGGCGCAAATTTCTACAATGAGCAGTTCTTC.

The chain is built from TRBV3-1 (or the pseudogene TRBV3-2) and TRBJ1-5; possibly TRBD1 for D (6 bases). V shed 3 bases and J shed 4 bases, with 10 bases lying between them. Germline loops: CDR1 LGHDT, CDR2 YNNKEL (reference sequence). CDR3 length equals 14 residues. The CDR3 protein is CASSHRQVNQPQHF. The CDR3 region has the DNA TGTGCCAGCAGCCACCGACAGGTTAATCAGCCCCAGCATTTT.

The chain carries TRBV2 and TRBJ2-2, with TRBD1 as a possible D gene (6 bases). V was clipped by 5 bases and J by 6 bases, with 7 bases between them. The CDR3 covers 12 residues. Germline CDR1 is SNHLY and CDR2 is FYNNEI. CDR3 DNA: TGTGCCAGCAGTACAGGGTCCGGGGAGCTGTTTTTT. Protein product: CASSTGSGELFF.

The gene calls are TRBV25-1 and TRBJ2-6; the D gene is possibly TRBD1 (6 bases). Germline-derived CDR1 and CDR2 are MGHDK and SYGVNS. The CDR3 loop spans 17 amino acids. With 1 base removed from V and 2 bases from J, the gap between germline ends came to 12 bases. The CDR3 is CASSEFNRVAGANVLTF. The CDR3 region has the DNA TGTGCCAGCAGTGAATTCAACAGGGTGGCTGGGGCCAACGTCCTGACTTTC. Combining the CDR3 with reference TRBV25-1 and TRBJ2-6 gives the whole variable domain EADIYQTPRYLVIGTGKKITLECSQTMGHDKMYWYQQDPGMELHLIHYSYGVNSTEKGDLSSESTVSRIRTEHFPLTLESARPSHTSQYLCASSEFNRVAGANVLTFGAGSRLTVL.

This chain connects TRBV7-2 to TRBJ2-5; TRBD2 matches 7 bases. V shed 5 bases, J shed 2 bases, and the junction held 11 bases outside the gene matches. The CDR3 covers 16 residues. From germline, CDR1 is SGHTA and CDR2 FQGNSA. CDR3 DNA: TGTGCCAGCAGCCCCCTAGGCGGCGGGGGTCAAGAGACCCAGTACTTC. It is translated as CASSPLGGGGQETQYF.

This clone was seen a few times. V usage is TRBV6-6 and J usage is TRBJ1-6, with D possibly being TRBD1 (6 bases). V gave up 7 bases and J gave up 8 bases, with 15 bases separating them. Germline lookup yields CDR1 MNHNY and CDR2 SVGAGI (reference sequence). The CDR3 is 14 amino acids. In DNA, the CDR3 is TGTGCCAGCACCTACCGAGGGGGGGATTCACCCCTCCACTTT. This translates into CASTYRGGDSPLHF.

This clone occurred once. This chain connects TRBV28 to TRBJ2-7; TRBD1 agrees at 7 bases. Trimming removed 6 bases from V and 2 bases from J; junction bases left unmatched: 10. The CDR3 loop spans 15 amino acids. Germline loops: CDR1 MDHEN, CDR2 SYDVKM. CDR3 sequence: CASSRTGDPTYEQYF. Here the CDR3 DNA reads TGTGCCAGCAGCCGGACAGGAGACCCTACCTACGAGCAGTACTTC. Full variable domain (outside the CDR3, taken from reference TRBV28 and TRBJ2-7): DVKVTQSSRYLVKRTGEKVFLECVQDMDHENMFWYRQDPGLGLRLIYFSYDVKMKEKGDIPEGYSVSREKKERFSLILESASTNQTSMYLCASSRTGDPTYEQYFGPGTRLTVT.

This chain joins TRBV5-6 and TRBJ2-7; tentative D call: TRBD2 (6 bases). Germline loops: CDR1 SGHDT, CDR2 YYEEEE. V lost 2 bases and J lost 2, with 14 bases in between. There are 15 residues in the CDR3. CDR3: CASSFGSRGPYEQYF. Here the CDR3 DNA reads TGTGCCAGCAGCTTTGGGTCGCGGGGACCCTACGAGCAGTACTTC.

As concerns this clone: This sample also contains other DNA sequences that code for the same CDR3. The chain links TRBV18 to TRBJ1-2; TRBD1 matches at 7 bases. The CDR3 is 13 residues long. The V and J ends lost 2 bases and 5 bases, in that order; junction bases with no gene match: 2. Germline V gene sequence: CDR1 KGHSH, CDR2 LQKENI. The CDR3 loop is CASSPGTDYGYTF. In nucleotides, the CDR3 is TGTGCCAGCTCACCAGGGACAGATTATGGCTACACCTTC.

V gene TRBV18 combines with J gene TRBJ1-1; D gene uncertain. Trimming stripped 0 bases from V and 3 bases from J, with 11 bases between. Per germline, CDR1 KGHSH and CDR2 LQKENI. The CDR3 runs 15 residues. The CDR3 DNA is TGTGCCAGCTCACCACCGGCCCCACGGGACACTGAAGCTTTCTTT. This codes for CASSPPAPRDTEAFF.

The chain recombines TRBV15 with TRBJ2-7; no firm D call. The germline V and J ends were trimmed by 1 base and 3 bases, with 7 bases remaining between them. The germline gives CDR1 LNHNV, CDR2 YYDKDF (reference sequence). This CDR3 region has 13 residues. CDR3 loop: CATSRAVFYEQYF. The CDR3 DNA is TGTGCCACCAGCAGAGCGGTTTTCTACGAGCAGTACTTC.

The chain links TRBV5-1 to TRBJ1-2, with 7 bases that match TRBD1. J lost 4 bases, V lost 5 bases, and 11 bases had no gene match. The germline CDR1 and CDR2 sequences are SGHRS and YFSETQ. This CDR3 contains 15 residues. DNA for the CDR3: TGCGCCAGCAGTTATACTGACAGGGCGAGCTATGGCTACACCTTC. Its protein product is CASSYTDRASYGYTF.

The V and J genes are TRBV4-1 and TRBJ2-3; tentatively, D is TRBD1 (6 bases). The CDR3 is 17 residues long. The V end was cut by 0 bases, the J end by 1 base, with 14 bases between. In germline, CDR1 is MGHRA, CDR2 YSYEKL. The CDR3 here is CASSQDHGTRRTDTQYF. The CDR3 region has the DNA TGCGCCAGCAGCCAAGATCACGGGACACGTCGCACAGATACGCAGTATTTT.

The CDR3 sequence: CATSRAAGQKETQYF. The DNA of the CDR3 is TGTGCCACCAGCAGGGCCGCGGGACAGAAAGAGACCCAGTACTTC. The gene calls are TRBV15 and TRBJ2-5; TRBD1 might be the D (7 bases). V lost 3 bases and J lost 3, with 14 bases in between. The CDR3 is 15 residues long. CDR1 and CDR2 (germline): LNHNV, YYDKDF (reference sequence).

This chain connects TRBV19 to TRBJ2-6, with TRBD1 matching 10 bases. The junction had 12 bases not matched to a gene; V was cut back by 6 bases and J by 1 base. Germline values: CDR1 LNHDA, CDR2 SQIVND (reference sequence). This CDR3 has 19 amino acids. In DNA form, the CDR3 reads TGTGCCAGTAGCCGACAGGGGGCGCAAATAGGATCTGGGGCCAACGTCCTGACTTTC. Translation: CASSRQGAQIGSGANVLTF.

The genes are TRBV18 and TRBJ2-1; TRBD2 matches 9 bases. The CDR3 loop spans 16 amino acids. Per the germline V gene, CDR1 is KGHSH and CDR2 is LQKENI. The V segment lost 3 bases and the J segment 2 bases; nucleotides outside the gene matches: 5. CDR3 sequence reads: CASSPRLAGTYNEQFF. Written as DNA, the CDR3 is TGTGCCAGCTCACCTCGCCTAGCGGGAACCTACAATGAGCAGTTCTTC.

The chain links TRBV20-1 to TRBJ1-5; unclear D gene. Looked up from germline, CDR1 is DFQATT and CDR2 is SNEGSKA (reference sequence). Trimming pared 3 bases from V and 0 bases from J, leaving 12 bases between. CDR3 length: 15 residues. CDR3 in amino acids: CSASPRLYSNQPQHF. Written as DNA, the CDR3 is TGCAGTGCTAGTCCCAGGCTGTATAGCAATCAGCCCCAGCATTTT.

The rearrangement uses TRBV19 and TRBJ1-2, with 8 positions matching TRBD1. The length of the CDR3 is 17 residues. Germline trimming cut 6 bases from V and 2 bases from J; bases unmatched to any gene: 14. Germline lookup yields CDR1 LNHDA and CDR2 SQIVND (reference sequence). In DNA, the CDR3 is TGTGCCAGTAGACGCACGCAGGGGGCCCTACTAAACTATGGCTACACCTTC. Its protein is CASRRTQGALLNYGYTF.

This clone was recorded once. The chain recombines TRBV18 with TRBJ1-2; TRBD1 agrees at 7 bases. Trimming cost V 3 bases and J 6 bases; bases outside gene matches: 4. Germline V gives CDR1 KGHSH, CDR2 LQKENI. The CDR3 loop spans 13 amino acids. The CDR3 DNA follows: TGTGCCAGCTCACCCGGGACAGCCAATGGCTACACCTTC. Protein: CASSPGTANGYTF.

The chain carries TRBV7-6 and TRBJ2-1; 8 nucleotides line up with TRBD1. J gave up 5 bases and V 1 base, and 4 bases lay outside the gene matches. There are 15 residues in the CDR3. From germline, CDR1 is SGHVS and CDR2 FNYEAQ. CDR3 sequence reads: CASSLDRGSNNEQFF. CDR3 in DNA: TGTGCCAGCAGCTTAGACAGGGGGTCAAACAATGAGCAGTTCTTC. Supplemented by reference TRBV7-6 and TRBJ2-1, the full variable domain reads GAGVSQSPRYKVTKRGQDVALRCDPISGHVSLYWYRQALGQGPEFLTYFNYEAQQDKSGLPNDRFSAERPEGSISTLTIQRTEQRDSAMYRCASSLDRGSNNEQFFGPGTRLTVL.

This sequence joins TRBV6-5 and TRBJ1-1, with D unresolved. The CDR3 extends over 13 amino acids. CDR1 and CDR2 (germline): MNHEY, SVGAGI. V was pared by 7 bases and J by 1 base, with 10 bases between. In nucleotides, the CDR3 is TGTGCCAGCATGAGGGTGGGGAACACTGAAGCTTTCTTT. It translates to CASMRVGNTEAFF.